The source of this TCR beta chain is a study of blood T cell repertoires in COVID-19. Study in general: From the United States, Italy and Spain came samples of acute and convalescent COVID-19. Sample material is recorded as cDNA or gDNA derived from T cells, B-cell-depleted T cells, or PBMCs.

This table comes from immunoSEQ multiplex PCR, and its TCRdb copy is limited to in-frame clones, with some not included. This sample has about 170,000 clones, with about 81% found just once. CDR3 length: 14 amino acids. Looked up from germline, CDR1 is SGHNT and CDR2 is YYREEE (reference sequence). Trimming took 7 bases from V and 7 from J, leaving 21 bases between them. This clonotype originated in a woman aged 70-85 years with acute or convalescent COVID-19. What was sequenced was peripheral blood. The V and J genes are TRBV5-4 and TRBJ2-7, with D perhaps TRBD2 (5 bases). The DNA of the CDR3 is TGTGCCAGCGCGAGGCGAGCGGAGGCCCGGGAGCAGTACTTC. Amino acid sequence: CASARRAEAREQYF.